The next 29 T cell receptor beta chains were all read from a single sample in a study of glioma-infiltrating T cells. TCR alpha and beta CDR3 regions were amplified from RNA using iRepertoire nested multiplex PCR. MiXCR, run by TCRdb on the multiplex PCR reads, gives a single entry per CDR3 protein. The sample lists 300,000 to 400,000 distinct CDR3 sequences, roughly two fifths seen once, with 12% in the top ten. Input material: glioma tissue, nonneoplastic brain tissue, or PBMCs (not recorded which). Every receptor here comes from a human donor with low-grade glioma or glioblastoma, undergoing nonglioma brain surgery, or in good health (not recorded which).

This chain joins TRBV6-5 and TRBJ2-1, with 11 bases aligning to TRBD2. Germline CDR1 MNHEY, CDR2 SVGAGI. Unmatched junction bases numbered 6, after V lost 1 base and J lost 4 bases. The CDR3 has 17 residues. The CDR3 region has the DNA TGTGCCAGCAGTTACTTTAGCGGGAGGGTTGTATACAATGAGCAGTTCTTC. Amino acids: CASSYFSGRVVYNEQFF.

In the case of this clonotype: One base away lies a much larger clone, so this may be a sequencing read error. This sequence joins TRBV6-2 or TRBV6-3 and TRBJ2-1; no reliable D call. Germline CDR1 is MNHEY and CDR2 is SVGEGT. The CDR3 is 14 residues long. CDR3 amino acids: CAGRKLVMDNEQFF. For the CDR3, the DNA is TGTGCCGGCAGGAAATTGGTGATGGATAATGAGCAGTTCTTC.

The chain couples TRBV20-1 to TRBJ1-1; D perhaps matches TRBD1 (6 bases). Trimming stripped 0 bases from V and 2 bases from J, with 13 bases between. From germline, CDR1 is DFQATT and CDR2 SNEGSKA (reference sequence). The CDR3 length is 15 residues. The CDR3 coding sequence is TGCAGTGCTAGAGATCCCGCAGGGGATAACACTGAAGCTTTCTTT. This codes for CSARDPAGDNTEAFF.

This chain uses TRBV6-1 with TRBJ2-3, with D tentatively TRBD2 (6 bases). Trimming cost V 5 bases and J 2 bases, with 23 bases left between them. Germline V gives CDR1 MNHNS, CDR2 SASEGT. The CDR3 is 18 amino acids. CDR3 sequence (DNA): TGTGCCAGCAGTCAATTCCCTACGTTAGCGGTAGTCACAGATACGCAGTATTTT. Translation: CASSQFPTLAVVTDTQYF.

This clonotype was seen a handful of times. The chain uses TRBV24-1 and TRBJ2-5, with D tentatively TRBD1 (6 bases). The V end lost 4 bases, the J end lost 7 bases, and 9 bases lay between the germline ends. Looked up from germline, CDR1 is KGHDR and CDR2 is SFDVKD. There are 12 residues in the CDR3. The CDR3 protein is CATSDQGLTQYF. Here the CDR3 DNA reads TGTGCCACCAGTGACCAGGGGCTGACCCAGTACTTC.

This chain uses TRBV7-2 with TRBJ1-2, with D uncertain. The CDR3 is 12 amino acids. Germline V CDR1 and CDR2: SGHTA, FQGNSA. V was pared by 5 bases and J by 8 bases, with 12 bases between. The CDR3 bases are TGTGCCAGCAGCCCCTCTCCGGGGGGCTACACCTTC. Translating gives CASSPSPGGYTF.

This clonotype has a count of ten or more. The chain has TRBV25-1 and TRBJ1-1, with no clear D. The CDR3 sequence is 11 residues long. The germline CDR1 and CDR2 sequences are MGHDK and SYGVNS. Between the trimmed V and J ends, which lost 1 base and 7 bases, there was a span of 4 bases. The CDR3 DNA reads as TGTGCCAGCAGTGAATTCGGTGAAGCTTTCTTT. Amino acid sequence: CASSEFGEAFF. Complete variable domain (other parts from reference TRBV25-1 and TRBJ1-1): EADIYQTPRYLVIGTGKKITLECSQTMGHDKMYWYQQDPGMELHLIHYSYGVNSTEKGDLSSESTVSRIRTEHFPLTLESARPSHTSQYLCASSEFGEAFFGQGTRLTVV.

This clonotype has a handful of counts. The CDR3 reads CASSDRGPRRDQPQHF. Written as DNA, the CDR3 is TGTGCCAGCAGTGACCGGGGCCCTAGAAGAGATCAGCCCCAGCATTTT. This chain uses TRBV6-4 with TRBJ1-5; a weak D match, TRBD1 (5 bases). Trimming took off 2 bases at V and 5 bases at J, with 16 bases between the two ends. This CDR3 contains 16 residues. Germline CDR1 MRHNA, CDR2 SNTAGT.

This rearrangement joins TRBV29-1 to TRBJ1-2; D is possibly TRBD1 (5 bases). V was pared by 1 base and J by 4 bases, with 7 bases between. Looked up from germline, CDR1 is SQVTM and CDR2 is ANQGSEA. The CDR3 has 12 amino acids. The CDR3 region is CSVEGGTYGYTF. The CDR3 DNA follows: TGCAGCGTTGAAGGAGGGACCTATGGCTACACCTTC.

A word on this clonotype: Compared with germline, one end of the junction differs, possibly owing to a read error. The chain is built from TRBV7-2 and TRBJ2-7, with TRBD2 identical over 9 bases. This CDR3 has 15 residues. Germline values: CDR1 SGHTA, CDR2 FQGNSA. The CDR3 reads CASRIAGECNSWQYF. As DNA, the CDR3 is TGCGCCAGCAGGATAGCGGGAGAGTGTAACTCCTGGCAGTACTTC.

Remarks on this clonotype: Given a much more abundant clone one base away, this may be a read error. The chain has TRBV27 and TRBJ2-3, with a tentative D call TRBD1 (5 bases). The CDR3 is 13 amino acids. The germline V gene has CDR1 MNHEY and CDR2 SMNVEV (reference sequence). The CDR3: CASSPEVTDKQYF. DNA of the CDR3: TGTGCCAGCAGTCCCGAGGTGACAGATAAGCAGTATTTT.

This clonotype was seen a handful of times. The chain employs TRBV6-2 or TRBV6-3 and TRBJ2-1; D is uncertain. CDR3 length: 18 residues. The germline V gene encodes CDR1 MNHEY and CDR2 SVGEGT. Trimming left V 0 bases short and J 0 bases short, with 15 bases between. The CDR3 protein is CASSYSGRTFSSYNEQFF. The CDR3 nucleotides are TGTGCCAGCAGTTACTCTGGGCGGACCTTCAGCTCCTACAATGAGCAGTTCTTC.

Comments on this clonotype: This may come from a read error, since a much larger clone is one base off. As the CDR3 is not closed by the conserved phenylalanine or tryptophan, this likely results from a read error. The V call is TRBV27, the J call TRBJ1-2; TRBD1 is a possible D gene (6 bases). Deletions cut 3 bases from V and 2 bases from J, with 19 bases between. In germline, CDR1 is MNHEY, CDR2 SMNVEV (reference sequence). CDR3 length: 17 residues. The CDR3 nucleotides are TGTGCCAGCAGTTTCCGACAGGCCAATTTATTCAACTATGGCTACACCTCC. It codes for CASSFRQANLFNYGYTS.

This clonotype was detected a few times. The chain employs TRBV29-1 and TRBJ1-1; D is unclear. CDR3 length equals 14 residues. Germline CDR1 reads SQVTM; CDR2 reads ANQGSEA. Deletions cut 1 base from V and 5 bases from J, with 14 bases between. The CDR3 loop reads CSVEGGRIGTEAFF. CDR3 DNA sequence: TGCAGCGTTGAAGGAGGCAGGATAGGTACTGAAGCTTTCTTT.

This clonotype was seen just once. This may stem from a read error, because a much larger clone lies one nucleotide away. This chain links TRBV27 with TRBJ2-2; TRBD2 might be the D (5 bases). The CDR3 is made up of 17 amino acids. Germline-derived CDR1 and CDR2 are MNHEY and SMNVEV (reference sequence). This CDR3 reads CASSLIVGEYGTGELSF. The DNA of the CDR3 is TGTGCCAGCAGTTTAATTGTCGGAGAGTATGGTACCGGGGAGCTGTCTTTT.

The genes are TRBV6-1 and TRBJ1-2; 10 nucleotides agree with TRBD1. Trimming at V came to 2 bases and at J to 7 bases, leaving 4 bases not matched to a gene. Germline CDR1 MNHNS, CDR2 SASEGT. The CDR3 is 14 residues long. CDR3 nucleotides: TGTGCCAGCAGTGAATGGACAGGGGGAGGTGGCTACACCTTC. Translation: CASSEWTGGGGYTF.

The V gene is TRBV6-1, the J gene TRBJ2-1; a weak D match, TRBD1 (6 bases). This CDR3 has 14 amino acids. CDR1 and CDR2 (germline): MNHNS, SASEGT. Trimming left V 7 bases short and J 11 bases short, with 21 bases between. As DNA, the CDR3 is TGTGCCAGCAACTCAGGGGCAACGTTGAATAAGCAGTTCTTC. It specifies CASNSGATLNKQFF.

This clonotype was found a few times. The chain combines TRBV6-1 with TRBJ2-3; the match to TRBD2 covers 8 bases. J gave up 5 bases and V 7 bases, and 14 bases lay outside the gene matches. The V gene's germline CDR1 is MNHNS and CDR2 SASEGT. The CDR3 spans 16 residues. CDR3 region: CASTTGRGALRDTQYF. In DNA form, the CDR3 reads TGTGCCAGCACGACCGGGAGGGGGGCGCTGAGAGATACGCAGTATTTT.

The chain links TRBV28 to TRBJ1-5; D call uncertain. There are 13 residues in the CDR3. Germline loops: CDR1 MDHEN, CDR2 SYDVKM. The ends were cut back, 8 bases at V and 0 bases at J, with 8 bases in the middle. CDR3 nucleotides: TGTGCCAGCCGCCGAACTAGCAATCAGCCCCAGCATTTT. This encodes CASRRTSNQPQHF.

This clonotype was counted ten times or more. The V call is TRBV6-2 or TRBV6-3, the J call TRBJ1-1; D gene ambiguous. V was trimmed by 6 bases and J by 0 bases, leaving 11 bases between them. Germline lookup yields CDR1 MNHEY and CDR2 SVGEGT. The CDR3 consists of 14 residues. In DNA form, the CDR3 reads TGTGCCAGCAGGTCGAGAGCCCTGAACACTGAAGCTTTCTTT. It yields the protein CASRSRALNTEAFF.

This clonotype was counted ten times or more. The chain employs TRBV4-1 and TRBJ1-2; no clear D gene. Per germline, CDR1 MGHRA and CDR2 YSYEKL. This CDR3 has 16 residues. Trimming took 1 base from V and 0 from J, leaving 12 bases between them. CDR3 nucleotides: TGCGCCAGCAGCCAAGGAAGATTCATTCCTAACTATGGCTACACCTTC. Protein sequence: CASSQGRFIPNYGYTF.

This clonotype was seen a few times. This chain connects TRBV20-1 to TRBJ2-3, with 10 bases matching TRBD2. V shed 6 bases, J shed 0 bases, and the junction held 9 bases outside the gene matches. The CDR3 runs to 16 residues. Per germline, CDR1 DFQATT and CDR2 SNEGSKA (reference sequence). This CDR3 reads CSARGSSGGSTDTQYF. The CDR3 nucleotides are TGCAGTGCCCGCGGCTCTAGCGGGGGAAGCACAGATACGCAGTATTTT.

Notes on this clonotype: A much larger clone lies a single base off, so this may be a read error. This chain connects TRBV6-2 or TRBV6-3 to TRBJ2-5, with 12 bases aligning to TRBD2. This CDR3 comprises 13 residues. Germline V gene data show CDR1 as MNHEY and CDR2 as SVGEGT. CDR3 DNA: TGTGCCAGCATACTAGCGGGAGGAGAGTCCCAGTACTTC. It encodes CASILAGGESQYF.

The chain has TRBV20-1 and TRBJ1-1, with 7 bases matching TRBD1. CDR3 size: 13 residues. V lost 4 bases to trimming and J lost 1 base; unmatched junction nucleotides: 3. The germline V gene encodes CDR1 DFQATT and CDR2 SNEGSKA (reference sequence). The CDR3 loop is CSATGDRNTEAFF. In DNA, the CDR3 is TGCAGTGCTACAGGGGACAGGAACACTGAAGCTTTCTTT.

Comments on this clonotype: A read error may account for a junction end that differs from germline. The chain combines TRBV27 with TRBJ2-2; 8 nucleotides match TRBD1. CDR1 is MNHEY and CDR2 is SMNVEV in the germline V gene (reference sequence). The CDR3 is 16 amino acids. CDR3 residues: CASSYFGQGGTGGLFF. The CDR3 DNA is TGTGCCAGCAGTTATTTCGGACAGGGCGGCACCGGGGGGCTGTTTTTT.

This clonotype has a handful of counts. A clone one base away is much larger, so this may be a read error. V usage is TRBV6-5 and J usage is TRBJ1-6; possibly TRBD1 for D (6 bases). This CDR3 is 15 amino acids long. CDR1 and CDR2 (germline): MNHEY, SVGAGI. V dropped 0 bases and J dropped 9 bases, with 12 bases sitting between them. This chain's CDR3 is CASSYSGTWGSPLHF. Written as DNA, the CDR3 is TGTGCCAGCAGTTACTCGGGGACATGGGGTTCACCCCTCCACTTT.

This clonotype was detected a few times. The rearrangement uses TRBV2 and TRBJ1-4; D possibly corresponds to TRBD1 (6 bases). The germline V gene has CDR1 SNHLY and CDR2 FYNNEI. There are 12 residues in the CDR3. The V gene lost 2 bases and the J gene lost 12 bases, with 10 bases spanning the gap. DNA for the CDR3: TGTGCCAGCAGTGAATGGGCAGGGGAACTGTTTTTT. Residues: CASSEWAGELFF.

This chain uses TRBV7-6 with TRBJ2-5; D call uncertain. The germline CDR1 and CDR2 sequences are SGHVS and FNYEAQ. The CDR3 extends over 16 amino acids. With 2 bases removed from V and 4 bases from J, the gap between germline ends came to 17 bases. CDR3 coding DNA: TGTGCCAGCAGCTTAAGGGCAGGAGAAAACCCAGAGACCCAGTACTTC. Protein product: CASSLRAGENPETQYF.

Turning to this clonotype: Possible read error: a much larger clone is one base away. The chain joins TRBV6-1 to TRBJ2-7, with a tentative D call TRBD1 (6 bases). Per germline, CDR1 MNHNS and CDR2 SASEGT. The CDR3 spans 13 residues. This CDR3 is CASSPGQFFERYF. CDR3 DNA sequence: TGTGCCAGCAGTCCAGGACAGTTCTTCGAGCGGTACTTC.